These 14 T cell receptor beta chains were all obtained from the same sample, sequenced in a study of beta chain features in type 1 diabetes. The investigators reverse transcribed all of the isolated RNA, so they sequenced expressed TCRB transcripts. Clones were read by immunoSEQ multiplex PCR, and TCRdb kept only the in-frame ones, dropping some. The data hold under 450,000 clones, with around 13% observed a single time. Sequences were obtained from naive CD4+ T cells from blood. These receptors all come from a man aged 25-45 years in good health.

This clone has only a few counts. The genes are TRBV6-5 and TRBJ1-2; 7 bases align to TRBD1. CDR1 MNHEY and CDR2 SVGAGI come from the germline V gene. With V trimmed by 6 bases and J by 4 bases, 2 bases remained unmatched. This CDR3 region has 12 residues. The CDR3 spells CASRGTAYGYTF. The CDR3 DNA reads as TGTGCCAGCAGAGGGACAGCCTATGGCTACACCTTC.

The chain couples TRBV9 to TRBJ1-2; possibly TRBD1 for D (5 bases). Trimming pared 0 bases from V and 2 bases from J, leaving 14 bases between. CDR3 length equals 16 residues. The germline CDR1 and CDR2 sequences are SGDLS and YYNGEE. Here the CDR3 reads CASSVGALGGNYGYTF. As DNA, the CDR3 is TGTGCCAGCAGCGTAGGAGCCCTTGGGGGAAACTATGGCTACACCTTC.

In this sample, this clone turned up a few times. The V call is TRBV2, the J call TRBJ2-7, with unresolved D. Germline lookup yields CDR1 SNHLY and CDR2 FYNNEI. This CDR3 comprises 14 residues. The V end lost 1 base, the J end lost 3 bases, and 10 bases lay between the germline ends. The DNA for the CDR3 is TGTGCCAGCAGTGAAGTGGGAAAAGACTACGAGCAGTACGTC. Translating gives CASSEVGKDYEQYV.

The rearrangement links TRBV6-4 to TRBJ1-2; D perhaps matches TRBD1 (5 bases). CDR3 length equals 17 residues. The ends were cut back, 0 bases at V and 8 bases at J, with 22 bases in the middle. The V gene's germline CDR1 is MRHNA and CDR2 SNTAGT. DNA for the CDR3: TGTGCCAGCAGTGACTCGACTTCACCTTGGAGGGGCGAAGGCTACACCTTC. The encoded protein is CASSDSTSPWRGEGYTF.

To note about this clone: At the DNA level, this CDR3 is encoded by other sequences in the same sample as well. The rearrangement joins TRBV7-2 to TRBJ1-4, with D uncertain. This CDR3 spans 13 amino acids. Trimming removed 1 base at V and 8 bases at J, with 8 bases between. Germline CDR1 reads SGHTA; CDR2 reads FQGNSA. The CDR3 loop reads CASSLGGREKLFF. In DNA, the CDR3 is TGTGCCAGCAGCTTAGGGGGTAGGGAAAAACTGTTTTTT.

This clone has just a few counts. The junction departs from the called germline gene at one end, perhaps through a read error. The chain joins TRBV7-2 to TRBJ1-1; tentatively, D is TRBD1 (5 bases). This CDR3 spans 15 amino acids. Germline V gene sequence: CDR1 SGHTA, CDR2 FQGNSA. CDR3 in DNA: TGTGCCAGCAGCTTGCAGGGAGGCAGGAACGCTGAAGCTTTCTTT. It encodes CASSLQGGRNAEAFF.

The chain carries TRBV27 and TRBJ1-6; TRBD1 matches at 9 bases. The CDR3 consists of 14 residues. V was clipped by 7 bases and J by 7 bases; unmatched bases: 5. In germline, CDR1 is MNHEY, CDR2 SMNVEV (reference sequence). The CDR3 nucleotides are TGTGCCAGCAAACTAGGACAGGGGAATTCACCCCTCCACTTT. Translated, it gives CASKLGQGNSPLHF.

Worth noting for this clone: Germline is not matched at one junction end, which may reflect a read error. This chain connects TRBV7-9 to TRBJ2-4; either TRBD1 or TRBD2 may supply D (6 bases each). Germline assignment: CDR1 SEHNR and CDR2 FQNEAQ (reference sequence). CDR3 length equals 9 residues. The chain's CDR3 is CASSPEGGF. As DNA, the CDR3 is TGTGCCAGCAGCCCGGAGGGGGGTTTC.

The rearrangement uses TRBV7-2 and TRBJ2-7, with 11 nucleotides matching TRBD2. V lost 5 bases to trimming and J lost 4 bases; unmatched junction nucleotides: 4. The CDR3 spans 14 residues. Per germline, CDR1 SGHTA and CDR2 FQGNSA. The CDR3: CASSPTSGGYEQYV. DNA of the CDR3: TGTGCCAGCAGCCCTACTAGCGGGGGATACGAGCAGTACGTC.

The rearrangement links TRBV15 to TRBJ1-2; the D gene is possibly TRBD1 (6 bases). Trimming cost V 3 bases and J 6 bases, with 17 bases left between them. Germline values: CDR1 LNHNV, CDR2 YYDKDF (reference sequence). This CDR3 is built from 15 residues. The CDR3 DNA sequence: TGTGCCACCAGCAGGGGGGCTAACCCGGGCGATGGCTACACCTTC. It is translated as CATSRGANPGDGYTF.

V and J are TRBV7-6 and TRBJ2-7; weak D call: TRBD1 (6 bases). Trimming removed 5 bases from V and 2 bases from J, with 19 bases in between. The CDR3 extends over 16 amino acids. Germline-derived CDR1 and CDR2 are SGHVS and FNYEAQ. CDR3 nucleotides: TGTGCCAGCAGCGACAGGACAGCGCCTTTAACCTACGAGCAGTACTTC. Translation: CASSDRTAPLTYEQYF.

Note on this clone: A read error may explain this, as a much larger clone is one base away. The same CDR3 is also encoded by other DNA sequences in this sample. This chain joins TRBV4-1 and TRBJ2-6, with no clear D. The CDR3 length is 15 residues. Trimming took off 1 base at V and 0 bases at J, with 4 bases between the two ends. CDR1 is MGHRA and CDR2 is YSYEKL in the germline V gene. Here the CDR3 reads CASSQVHSGANVLTF. CDR3 DNA sequence: TGCGCCAGCAGCCAAGTCCACTCTGGGGCCAACGTCCTGACTTTC.

This clone was found a few times. The chain employs TRBV10-2 and TRBJ2-7; a possible D gene is TRBD2 (6 bases). Germline V gene lookup returns CDR1 WSHSY and CDR2 SAAADI. The length of the CDR3 is 14 residues. The V gene lost 6 bases and the J gene lost 0 bases, with 12 bases spanning the gap. CDR3 bases: TGCGCCAGCAGACCGGGGGTAAGCTCCTACGAGCAGTACTTC. Translated, it gives CASRPGVSSYEQYF.

The chain couples TRBV7-2 to TRBJ2-5; TRBD2 aligns across 14 bases. V lost 4 bases and J lost 9; bases outside the gene matches: 4. This CDR3 contains 14 residues. Germline V lookup: CDR1 SGHTA, CDR2 FQGNSA. The CDR3: CASSWGLAGASQYF. The CDR3 DNA reads as TGTGCCAGCAGCTGGGGACTAGCGGGAGCCTCCCAGTACTTC.